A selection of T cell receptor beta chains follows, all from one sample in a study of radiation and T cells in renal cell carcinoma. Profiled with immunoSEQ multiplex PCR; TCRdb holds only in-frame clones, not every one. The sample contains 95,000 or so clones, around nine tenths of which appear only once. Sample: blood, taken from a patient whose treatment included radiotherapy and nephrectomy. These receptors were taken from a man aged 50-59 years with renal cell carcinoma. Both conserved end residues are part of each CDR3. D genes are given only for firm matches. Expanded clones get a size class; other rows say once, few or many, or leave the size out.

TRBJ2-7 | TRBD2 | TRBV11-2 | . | CASSPHSGSPYEQYF | TGTGCCAGCAGCCCTCATAGCGGGAGCCCCTACGAGCAGTACTTC
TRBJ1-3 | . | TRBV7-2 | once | CASSFGQGLGNTIYF | TGTGCCAGCAGCTTTGGGCAGGGGCTTGGAAACACCATATATTTT
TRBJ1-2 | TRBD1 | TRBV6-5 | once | CASSRQGESYGYTF | TGTGCCAGCAGTAGACAGGGAGAGAGCTATGGCTACACCTTC
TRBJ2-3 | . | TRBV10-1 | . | CASSVGWTDTQYF | TGCGCCAGCAGTGTGGGTTGGACAGATACGCAGTATTTT
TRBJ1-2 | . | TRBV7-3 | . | CASSLKTGGYDGYTF | TGTGCCAGCAGCTTAAAGACAGGAGGTTATGATGGCTACACCTTC
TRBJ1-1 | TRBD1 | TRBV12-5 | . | CASGQTPTGGKGTEAFF | TGTGCTAGTGGCCAGACCCCAACAGGGGGCAAGGGCACTGAAGCTTTCTTT
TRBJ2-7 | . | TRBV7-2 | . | CASSLVRKDSVGEQYF | TGTGCCAGCAGCTTAGTAAGAAAAGACAGCGTGGGGGAGCAGTACTTC
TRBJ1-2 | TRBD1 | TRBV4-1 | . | CASSQEDRFGGYTF | TGCGCCAGCAGCCAAGAGGACAGGTTTGGTGGCTACACCTTC
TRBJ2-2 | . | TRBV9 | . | CASSAQANTGELFF | TGTGCCAGCAGCGCACAAGCGAACACCGGGGAGCTGTTTTTT
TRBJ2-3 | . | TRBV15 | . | CATSVDGGEGTDTQYF | TGTGCCACCAGCGTCGATGGGGGCGAAGGCACAGATACGCAGTATTTT
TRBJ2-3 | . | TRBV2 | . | CASRPGPSTDTQYF | TGTGCCAGCAGGCCCGGGCCTAGCACAGATACGCAGTATTTT
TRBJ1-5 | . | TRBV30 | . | CAWSTLDYNQPQHF | TGTGCCTGGAGTACATTGGATTACAATCAGCCCCAGCATTTT
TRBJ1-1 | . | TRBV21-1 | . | CASSKGLARNTEAFF | TGTGCCAGCAGCAAAGGGTTGGCCAGGAACACTGAAGCTTTCTTT
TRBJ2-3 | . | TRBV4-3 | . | CASSQGASAFTDTQYF | TGCGCCAGCAGCCAAGGGGCTAGCGCCTTCACAGATACGCAGTATTTT
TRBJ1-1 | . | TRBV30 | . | CAWSAPVAEAFF | TGTGCCTGGAGTGCTCCGGTCGCTGAAGCTTTCTTT
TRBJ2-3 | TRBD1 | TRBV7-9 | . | CASSPRTGDGPDTQYF | TGTGCCAGCAGCCCCCGGACAGGGGACGGGCCAGATACGCAGTATTTT
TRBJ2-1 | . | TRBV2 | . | CASSWFRTENYNEQFF | TGTGCCAGCAGTTGGTTTAGGACAGAGAACTACAATGAGCAGTTCTTC
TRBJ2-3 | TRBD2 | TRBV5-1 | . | CASSPSGGATDTQYF | TGCGCCAGCAGCCCGAGCGGGGGGGCCACAGATACGCAGTATTTT
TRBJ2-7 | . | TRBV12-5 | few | CASGTDNYEQYF | TGTGCTAGTGGGACCGACAACTACGAGCAGTACTTC
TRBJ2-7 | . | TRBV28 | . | CASSRPDYEQYF | TGTGCCAGCAGCCGCCCGGACTACGAGCAGTACTTC
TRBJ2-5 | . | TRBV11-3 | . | CASSLFGSETQYF | TGTGCCAGCAGCCTCTTCGGAAGCGAGACCCAGTACTTC
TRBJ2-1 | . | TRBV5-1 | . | CASSADSYNEQFF | TGCGCCAGCAGCGCGGACAGTTACAATGAGCAGTTCTTC
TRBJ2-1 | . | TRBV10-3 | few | CAIGLYNEQFF | TGTGCCATCGGACTTTACAATGAGCAGTTCTTC
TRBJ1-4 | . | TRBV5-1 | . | CASSLGSGQNEKLFF | TGCGCCAGCAGCTTGGGTTCCGGACAAAATGAAAAACTGTTTTTT
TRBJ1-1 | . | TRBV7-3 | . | CASSLSSGTEAFF | TGTGCCAGCAGCTTGAGTTCAGGCACTGAAGCTTTCTTT
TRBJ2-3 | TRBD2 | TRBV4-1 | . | CASSPRGGSTDTQYF | TGCGCCAGCAGCCCCCGGGGAGGGAGCACAGATACGCAGTATTTT
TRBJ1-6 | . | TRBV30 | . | CAWSVPPGWNSPLHF | TGTGCCTGGAGTGTACCCCCAGGGTGGAATTCACCCCTCCACTTT
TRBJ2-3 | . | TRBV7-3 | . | CASSFSSTDTQYF | TGTGCCAGCAGCTTTAGTAGCACAGATACGCAGTATTTT
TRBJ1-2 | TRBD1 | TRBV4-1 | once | CASSQVPGGNYGYTF | TGCGCCAGCAGCCAAGTTCCAGGGGGCAACTATGGCTACACCTTC
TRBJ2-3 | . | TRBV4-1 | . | CASRGGAKGEPTSTDTQYF | TGCGCCAGCAGAGGGGGGGCGAAGGGAGAACCGACTAGCACAGATACGCAGTATTTT
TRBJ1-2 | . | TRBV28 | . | CASRADRPGDGYTF | TGTGCCAGCAGAGCCGACAGGCCCGGGGATGGCTACACCTTC
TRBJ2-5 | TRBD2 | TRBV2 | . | CAIPIAGVGGETQYF | TGTGCCATCCCCATAGCGGGAGTAGGAGGAGAGACCCAGTACTTC
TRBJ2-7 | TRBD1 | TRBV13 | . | CASSLLGDRGYYEQYF | TGTGCCAGCAGCCTCTTAGGGGACAGGGGGTACTACGAGCAGTACTTC
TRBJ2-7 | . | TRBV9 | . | CASSVGTPGAYEQYF | TGTGCCAGCAGCGTAGGGACACCCGGCGCCTACGAGCAGTACTTC
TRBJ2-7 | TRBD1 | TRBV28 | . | CASSFIEPGQGAFGLVSEQYF | TGTGCCAGCAGTTTTATAGAGCCCGGACAGGGGGCCTTCGGGTTAGTTAGCGAGCAGTACTTC